The clone carrying this TCR beta chain was observed once. The antigen is not known. The record originates from a study of cytomegalovirus exposure and HLA in healthy donors. Turning to the study itself: Among the 398 donors who were genotyped, roughly 86% fell in the genetic ancestry cluster that is associated with self-reported Caucasian donors. Study results and caveats: Investigators reported over 150 TCR beta chains as tied to cytomegalovirus. Reports credit the classifier with highly specific, highly sensitive diagnosis of cytomegalovirus status. Most TCR beta V segments were productive about 87% or about 30% of the time in an earlier analysis.

The PCR used 60 Vbeta and 13 Jbeta primers. Sequencing used immunoSEQ multiplex PCR; TCRdb keeps in-frame clones, though not all of them. The table records 120,000 or so clones, 75% to 80% of them present only once. This clonotype was sampled from a middle-aged woman in good health and CMV-seronegative. The sequenced sample was PBMCs.

The CDR3 is CASSLGQANEQFF. In DNA form, the CDR3 reads TGTGCCAGCAGCTTAGGACAGGCAAATGAGCAGTTCTTC. This chain connects TRBV7-3 to TRBJ2-1; 7 bases are shared with TRBD1. V shed 2 bases, J shed 7 bases, and the junction held 2 bases outside the gene matches. Germline V gene sequence: CDR1 SGHTA, CDR2 FQGTGA. The CDR3 consists of 13 residues.